Listed below are T cell receptor beta chains from one sample, sequenced in a study of cytotoxic CD8 clonotypes in ibrutinib-treated CLL. Sequenced by immunoSEQ multiplex PCR; TCRdb stores in-frame clones only, minus some. The sample has over 120,000 clones, around 82% seen once; the top ten hold less than 9%. This specimen was PBMCs, taken after 36 months of ibrutinib treatment. These receptors came from a human donor with chronic lymphocytic leukemia. Each CDR3 is given with its conserved first and last residue. D genes are given only for firm matches. Clone size is not always given. Where it is, it says once, few, many or a class for expanded clones.

>NA|few|TRBV7-8|TRBJ1-5
CASSSNQPQHF
TGTGCCAGCAGCTCCAATCAGCCCCAGCATTTT
>NA|NA|TRBV6-5|TRBJ1-2
CASSSILTGYYGYTF
TGTGCCAGCAGTTCCATCCTGACAGGCTACTATGGCTACACCTTC
>TRBD2|few|TRBV11-3|TRBJ2-1
CASSLSGSYNEQFF
TGTGCCAGCAGCTTAAGCGGGAGTTACAATGAGCAGTTCTTC
>NA|NA|TRBV11-3|TRBJ1-1
CASSLERMTEAFF
TGTGCCAGCAGCTTAGAGAGGATGACTGAAGCTTTCTTT
>TRBD1|NA|TRBV7-8|TRBJ2-1
CASSFRGPYNEQFF
TGTGCCAGCAGCTTCAGGGGGCCCTACAATGAGCAGTTCTTC
>NA|NA|TRBV25-1|TRBJ1-5
CASSGAGPSNQPQHF
TGTGCCAGCAGCGGGGCTGGTCCTAGCAATCAGCCCCAGCATTTT
>NA|NA|TRBV19|TRBJ2-2
CASSGFANTGELFF
TGTGCCAGTAGTGGGTTTGCGAACACCGGGGAGCTGTTTTTT
>TRBD1|NA|TRBV12-5|TRBJ1-5
CASGLGTGGRQPQHF
TGTGCTAGTGGTTTGGGGACAGGGGGGCGACAGCCCCAGCATTTT
>NA|NA|TRBV15|TRBJ2-7
CATSRASGEAYEQYF
TGTGCCACCAGCAGAGCCTCCGGGGAGGCCTACGAGCAGTACTTC
>NA|NA|TRBV5-6|TRBJ2-2
CASGRGLTNTGELFF
TGTGCCAGCGGCCGAGGGCTGACAAACACCGGGGAGCTGTTTTTT
>NA|NA|TRBV5-1|TRBJ2-2
CASSSRAPSRNTGELFF
TGCGCCAGCAGCTCACGGGCGCCCTCTAGAAACACCGGGGAGCTGTTTTTT
>NA|few|TRBV7-2|TRBJ2-3
CASSLALGTDTQYF
TGTGCCAGCAGCTTAGCGCTCGGAACAGATACGCAGTATTTT
>TRBD1|NA|TRBV9|TRBJ2-7
CASSVISGGEQYF
TGTGCCAGCAGCGTAATTTCAGGGGGCGAGCAGTACTTC
>TRBD2|NA|TRBV18|TRBJ2-5
CASSPNTGGVETQYF
TGTGCCAGCTCACCGAATACGGGAGGGGTGGAGACCCAGTACTTC
>TRBD1|NA|TRBV6-5|TRBJ1-1
CASSRQGGTEAFF
TGTGCCAGCAGTCGACAGGGAGGGACTGAAGCTTTCTTT
>NA|NA|TRBV7-9|TRBJ2-1
CASSLMAGNEQFF
TGTGCCAGCAGCTTAATGGCGGGGAATGAGCAGTTCTTC
>TRBD1|NA|TRBV15|TRBJ1-5
CATRQGGNQPQHF
TGTGCCACCAGACAGGGGGGAAATCAGCCCCAGCATTTT
>TRBD1|NA|TRBV6-5|TRBJ2-4
CASRTDRGRESIQYF
TGTGCCAGCAGAACGGACAGGGGGCGGGAAAGCATTCAGTACTTC
>TRBD1|NA|TRBV13|TRBJ1-2
CASTRGQGVYGYTF
TGTGCCAGCACCAGGGGACAGGGCGTCTATGGCTACACCTTC
>NA|NA|TRBV5-1|TRBJ1-5
CASSKEGSQPQHF
TGCGCCAGCAGCAAGGAGGGGTCCCAGCCCCAGCATTTT
>NA|NA|TRBV6-5|TRBJ2-1
CAVQGGNEQFF
TGTGCCGTACAGGGAGGCAATGAGCAGTTCTTC
>TRBD1|NA|TRBV6-1|TRBJ2-3
CASSADNRGGTDTQYF
TGTGCCAGCAGTGCCGATAACAGGGGAGGCACAGATACGCAGTATTTT
>TRBD1|NA|TRBV13|TRBJ1-3
CASSLGQNRRGNTIYF
TGTGCCAGCAGCTTGGGACAGAATCGACGTGGAAACACCATATATTTT
>NA|NA|TRBV7-8|TRBJ2-2
CASSLLGSGELFF
TGTGCCAGCAGCTTACTAGGAAGTGGGGAGCTGTTTTTT
>NA|NA|TRBV5-1|TRBJ2-3
CASSLDPGISDTQYF
TGCGCCAGCAGCTTGGACCCGGGAATCTCAGATACGCAGTATTTT
>TRBD1|once|TRBV28|TRBJ1-2
CASSTLGQGGVGYTF
TGTGCCAGCAGCACTCTGGGACAGGGAGGGGTTGGCTACACCTTC
>NA|NA|TRBV19|TRBJ2-1
CASSIGLGGYMEQFF
TGTGCCAGTAGTATCGGACTAGGGGGATACATGGAGCAGTTCTTC